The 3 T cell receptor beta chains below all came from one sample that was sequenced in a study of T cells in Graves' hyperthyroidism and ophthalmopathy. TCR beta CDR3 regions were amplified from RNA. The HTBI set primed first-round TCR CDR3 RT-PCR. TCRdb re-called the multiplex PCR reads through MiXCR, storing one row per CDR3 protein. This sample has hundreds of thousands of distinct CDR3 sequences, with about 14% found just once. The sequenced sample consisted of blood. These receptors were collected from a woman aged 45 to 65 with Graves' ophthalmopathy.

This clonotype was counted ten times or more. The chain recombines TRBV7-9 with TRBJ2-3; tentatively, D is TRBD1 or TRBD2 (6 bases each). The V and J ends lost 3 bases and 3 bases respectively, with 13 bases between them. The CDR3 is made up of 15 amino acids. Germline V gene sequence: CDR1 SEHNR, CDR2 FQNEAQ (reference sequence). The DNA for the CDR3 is TGTGCCAGCAGCTTTTTTGGGGGGCCAACAGATACGCAGTATTTT. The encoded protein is CASSFFGGPTDTQYF.

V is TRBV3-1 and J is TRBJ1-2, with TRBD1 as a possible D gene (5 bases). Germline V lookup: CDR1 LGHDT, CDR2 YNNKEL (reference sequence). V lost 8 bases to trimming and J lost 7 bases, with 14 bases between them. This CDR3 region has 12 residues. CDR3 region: CASGFRGGGYTF. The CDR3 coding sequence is TGTGCCAGCGGGTTCCGGGGCGGTGGCTACACCTTC.

Here the CDR3 reads CSVGHRTSGSNEQFF. CDR3 in DNA: TGCAGCGTTGGACACCGGACTAGCGGGAGTAATGAGCAGTTCTTC. V and J are TRBV29-1 and TRBJ2-1; 13 nucleotides align to TRBD2. The ends lost 4 bases at V and 7 bases at J; junction bases unmatched: 7. The CDR3 runs to 15 residues. Germline V lookup: CDR1 SQVTM, CDR2 ANQGSEA.